This T cell receptor (beta chain) was profiled in a study of CD8 T cells in ankylosing spondylitis. Findings of the study overall: A motif in TCR beta, a set of under ten highly homologous variants, appeared characteristic of ankylosing spondylitis blood.

V lost 5 bases to trimming and J lost 2 bases, with 3 bases between them. The CDR3 contains 11 residues. Germline CDR1 is PRHDT and CDR2 is FYEKMQ (reference sequence). This clonotype was seen a handful of times. Its antigen is not identified. From the 5' RACE reads, TCRdb called clonotypes with MiXCR, one entry per CDR3 protein. The sample lists more than 600,000 distinct CDR3 sequences, 15% to 20% occurring once. Sequenced: blood, either unsorted or a sorted T cell fraction (not recorded which). The V call is TRBV13, the J call TRBJ1-2; no definite D call. This clonotype was sampled from a male donor with ankylosing spondylitis. CDR3 sequence (DNA): TGTGCCAGCAGCAAAAACTATGGCTACACCTTC. Translated, it gives CASSKNYGYTF.